A selection of T cell receptor beta chains follows, all from one sample in a study of T and B cells in COVID-19 patients. TCRdb passed the multiplex PCR reads through MiXCR, listing each CDR3 protein once. The sample lists 3,200 or so distinct CDR3 sequences, approximately 24% seen once, with 25% in the top ten. The sample comprised blood. The receptors come from a human donor with active COVID-19. Each CDR3 is given with its conserved first and last residue. The D gene is left open where the match is weak. Clone size is shown for a subset of rows, as once, few, many or a class of expanded clone.

TRBV6-1	TRBJ1-1	medium-sized	-	TGTGCCAGCAGTGTTGAAGGTTGGAGTGAAGCTTTCTTT	CASSVEGWSEAFF
TRBV5-1	TRBJ2-7	few	-	TGCGCCAGCAGCTTGGGACAGAATTCCTACGAGCAGTACTTC	CASSLGQNSYEQYF
TRBV5-1	TRBJ2-5	medium-sized	-	TGCGCCAGCAGCTTGGCGGTCCTAGTCGGAGAGACCCAGTACTTC	CASSLAVLVGETQYF
TRBV12-3/TRBV12-4	TRBJ1-4	-	-	TGTGCCAGCAGGCTGGATAGGCATGAAAAACTGTTTTTT	CASRLDRHEKLFF
TRBV6-1	TRBJ1-2	few	TRBD1	TGTGCCAGCAGTGCCCAGACAGGGAACGGCTACACCTTC	CASSAQTGNGYTF
TRBV7-3	TRBJ2-7	few	TRBD1	TGTGCCAGCAGCCCAGGACAGGGAACCTACGAGCAGTACTTC	CASSPGQGTYEQYF
TRBV6-1	TRBJ1-1	-	-	TGTGCCAGTTTTTGGACCCTTGACACTGAAGCTTTCTTT	CASFWTLDTEAFF
TRBV6-1	TRBJ1-5	-	-	TGTGCCAGCAGCTGGGAGGGGCGGGTTCAGCCCCAGCATTTT	CASSWEGRVQPQHF
TRBV6-1	TRBJ2-3	medium-sized	TRBD2	TGTGCCAGCATACGCGGGGGGTTGGGAGATACGCAGTATTTT	CASIRGGLGDTQYF
TRBV27	TRBJ1-4	medium-sized	-	TGTGCCAGCAGTTTACTCCACGGGACGCCCGTAAAACTGTTTTTT	CASSLLHGTPVKLFF
TRBV27	TRBJ1-2	medium-sized	TRBD1	TGTGCCAGCAGTTCGTACAGGGGGTCCCACTATGGCTACACCTTC	CASSSYRGSHYGYTF
TRBV7-9	TRBJ1-2	-	-	TGTGCCAGCAGCCCTAGTAATTCGGATGGCTACACCTTC	CASSPSNSDGYTF
TRBV7-2	TRBJ2-7	medium-sized	TRBD2	TGTGCCAGCAGCCCGAGCGGGGGGAACTACGAGCAGTACTTC	CASSPSGGNYEQYF
TRBV12-3/TRBV12-4	TRBJ1-1	-	TRBD1	TGTGCCAGCACCGCGGATGGGACAGCTACTGAAGCTTTCTTT	CASTADGTATEAFF
TRBV20-1	TRBJ2-2	few	-	TGCAGTGCTAGAGTCTCCGGGAACACCGGGGAGCTGTTTTTT	CSARVSGNTGELFF
TRBV30	TRBJ1-5	few	TRBD1	TGTGCCTGGGGACAGGGGGGGGGTCGGCCCCAGCATTTT	CAWGQGGGRPQHF
TRBV6-2/TRBV6-3	TRBJ2-2	medium-sized	-	TGTGCCAGCAGTTTGGTTCTGAACACCGGGGAGCTGTTTTTT	CASSLVLNTGELFF
TRBV12-3/TRBV12-4	TRBJ2-7	medium-sized	-	TGTGCCAGCAGTCTTACGATGGGCGGGCTGTCCTACGAGCAGTACTTC	CASSLTMGGLSYEQYF
TRBV11-3	TRBJ1-1	-	-	TGTGCCAGCAGCTTAGAGGGGAACACTGAAGCTTTCTTT	CASSLEGNTEAFF
TRBV11-3	TRBJ2-3	large	TRBD1	TGTGCCAGCAGCCGGAACCGGGGACAGCGCACAGATACGCAGTATTTT	CASSRNRGQRTDTQYF
TRBV20-1	TRBJ1-5	-	-	TGCAGTGCTAGACGCTCAGGGGATAGCAATCAGCCCCAGCATTTT	CSARRSGDSNQPQHF
TRBV27	TRBJ1-1	few	TRBD1	TGTGCCAGCAGGCTACAGGGGCGGGACACTGAAGCTTTCTTT	CASRLQGRDTEAFF
TRBV11-3	TRBJ1-3	large	-	TGTGCCAGCAGCTTACGGCCTACCCCTGGAAACACCATATATTTT	CASSLRPTPGNTIYF
TRBV18	TRBJ2-1	medium-sized	-	TGTGCCAGCTCACCCAGGACGGCTTCGGGGAATGAGCAGTTCTTC	CASSPRTASGNEQFF
TRBV7-5	TRBJ1-1	-	-	-	CISVSAACLWRNTEAFF
TRBV6-5	TRBJ2-1	medium-sized	-	TGTGCCAGCAGTTACGTCGGTCTAGGGACCTACAATGAGCAGTTCTTC	CASSYVGLGTYNEQFF
TRBV27	TRBJ1-6	medium-sized	-	TGTGCCAGCAGTTCGTTCTATAATTCACCCCTCCACTTT	CASSSFYNSPLHF